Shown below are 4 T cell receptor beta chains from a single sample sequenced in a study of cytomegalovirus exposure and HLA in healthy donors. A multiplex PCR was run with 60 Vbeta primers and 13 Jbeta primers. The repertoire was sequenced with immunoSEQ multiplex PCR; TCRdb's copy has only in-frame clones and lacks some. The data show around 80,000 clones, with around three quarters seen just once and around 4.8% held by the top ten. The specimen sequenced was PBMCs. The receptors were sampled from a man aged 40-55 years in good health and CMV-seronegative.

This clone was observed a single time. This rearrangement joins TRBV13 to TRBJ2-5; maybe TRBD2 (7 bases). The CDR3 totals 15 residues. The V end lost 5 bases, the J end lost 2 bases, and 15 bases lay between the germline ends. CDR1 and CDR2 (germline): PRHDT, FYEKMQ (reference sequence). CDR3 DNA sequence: TGTGCCAGCAGCCCTCTCAGGGGAGGGCAAGAGACCCAGTACTTC. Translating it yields CASSPLRGGQETQYF. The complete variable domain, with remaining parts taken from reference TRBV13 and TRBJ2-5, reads AAGVIQSPRHLIKEKRETATLKCYPIPRHDTVYWYQQGPGQDPQFLISFYEKMQSDKGSIPDRFSAQQFSDYHSELNMSSLELGDSALYFCASSPLRGGQETQYFGPGTRLLVL.

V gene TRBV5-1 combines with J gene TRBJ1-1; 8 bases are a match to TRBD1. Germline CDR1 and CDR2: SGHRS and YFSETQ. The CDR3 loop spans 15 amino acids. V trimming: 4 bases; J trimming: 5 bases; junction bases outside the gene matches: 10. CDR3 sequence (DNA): TGCGCCAGCAGCGGGGAGACAGGGGTTAGGACTGAAGCTTTCTTT. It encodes CASSGETGVRTEAFF.

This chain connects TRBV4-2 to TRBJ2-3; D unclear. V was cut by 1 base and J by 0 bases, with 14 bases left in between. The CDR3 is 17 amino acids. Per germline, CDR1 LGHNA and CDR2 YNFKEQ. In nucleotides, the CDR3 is TGTGCCAGCAGCCAAGGACCTTCTTGGGCAAGCACAGATACGCAGTATTTT. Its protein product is CASSQGPSWASTDTQYF.

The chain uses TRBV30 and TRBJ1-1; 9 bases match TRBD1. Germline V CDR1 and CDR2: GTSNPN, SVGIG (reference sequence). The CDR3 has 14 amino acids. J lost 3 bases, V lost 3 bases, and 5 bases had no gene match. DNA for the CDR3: TGTGCCTGGAGCCAGGACAGGGGAGACACTGAAGCTTTCTTT. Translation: CAWSQDRGDTEAFF.